One and the same sample provided the 22 T cell receptor beta chains below, sequenced in a study of blood T cells in healthy people across ages (dated by TCRdb to 2014 to 2015). Libraries were constructed by 5' RACE. For sequencing, an Illumina HiSeq 2500 was employed. The second PCR ran for roughly 7 to 11 cycles and used a J-beta primer mix along with a sample-barcoded 5' primer. Using fastp at Q25 and MiXCR, TCRdb reprocessed the public reads and kept productive beta chains. A single entry per CDR3 protein holds the most common genes and DNA from its merged rows. In this sample the table shows 920,000 or so distinct CDR3 sequences, more than 35% of which occur a single time. The leading ten clones occupy 15% to 20% of the sample. The specimen sequenced was blood. The receptor set was obtained from a woman aged 55 to 70 in good health.

The chain combines TRBV19 with TRBJ2-5; 10 bases fit TRBD1. The germline V gene encodes CDR1 LNHDA and CDR2 SQIVND (reference sequence). The CDR3 is made up of 18 amino acids. V lost 8 bases and J lost 8; bases outside the gene matches: 23. CDR3 loop: CASSPRQGARTRTITQYF. The CDR3 DNA reads TGTGCCAGTTCCCCAAGACAGGGGGCGCGGACTCGGACGATAACCCAGTACTTC.

V usage is TRBV2 and J usage is TRBJ1-1; D may be TRBD1 (5 bases). There are 15 residues in the CDR3. The V gene's germline CDR1 is SNHLY and CDR2 FYNNEI. V lost 4 bases and J 6 bases, leaving 18 bases between the germline ends. The DNA of the CDR3 is TGTGCCAGCAGTGCTAGCGGGGGAGTTAAGGCTGAAGCTTTCTTT. Translating gives CASSASGGVKAEAFF.

The chain combines TRBV7-6 with TRBJ2-3, with a weak D call TRBD2 (7 bases). This CDR3 has 17 amino acids. V dropped 4 bases and J dropped 0 bases, with 17 bases sitting between them. Germline CDR1 SGHVS, CDR2 FNYEAQ. The CDR3 DNA reads TGTGCCAGCAGCTATAGCTCCGGGGGGCCAAGCACAGATACGCAGTATTTT. Residues: CASSYSSGGPSTDTQYF.

This clonotype was observed a handful of times. The rearrangement joins TRBV7-8 to TRBJ2-5; D is unresolved. The J call could be wrong; TRBJ2-7 is a better fit for the DNA end. Per germline, CDR1 SGHVS and CDR2 FQNEAQ. CDR3 length equals 14 residues. The CDR3: CASSRSPLTGEQYF. In DNA form, the CDR3 reads TGTGCCAGCAGCAGATCACCCCTCACCGGCGAGCAGTACTTC.

Details on this clonotype: The junction shows a germline mismatch at one end, possibly a read error. The chain is built from TRBV7-6 and TRBJ2-1; D not resolved. CDR1 and CDR2 from the germline V gene are SGHVS and FNYEAQ. The CDR3 loop spans 12 amino acids. CDR3 residues: CASSRLKIERFF. The CDR3 nucleotides read TGTGCCAGCAGCCGTTTAAAGATAGAGCGGTTCTTC.

This chain uses TRBV24-1 with TRBJ1-2; D gene unclear. Germline V gene sequence: CDR1 KGHDR, CDR2 SFDVKD. This CDR3 spans 13 amino acids. V dropped 4 bases and J dropped 4 bases, with 9 bases sitting between them. CDR3 coding DNA: TGTGCCACCAGTGACGGACCCGGCTATGGCTACACCTTC. Translating it yields CATSDGPGYGYTF.

The chain combines TRBV3-1 with TRBJ2-5; D is possibly TRBD1 or TRBD2 (5 bases each). The CDR3 sequence is 10 residues long. Between the trimmed V and J ends, which lost 8 bases and 11 bases, there was a span of 12 bases. Germline lookup yields CDR1 LGHDT and CDR2 YNNKEL (reference sequence). The CDR3 region is CASGGGEQYF. The CDR3 nucleotides read TGTGCCAGCGGGGGTGGTGAGCAGTACTTC.

This sequence joins TRBV24-1 and TRBJ2-6; a possible D gene is TRBD1 (5 bases). The CDR3 sequence is 16 residues long. Deletions cut 4 bases from V and 2 bases from J, with 11 bases between. The germline gives CDR1 KGHDR, CDR2 SFDVKD. The CDR3 reads CATSDLDRTGANVLTF. CDR3 in DNA: TGTGCCACCAGTGACCTCGACAGAACTGGGGCCAACGTCCTGACTTTC.

This clonotype has ten or more counts. The chain carries TRBV12-5 and TRBJ2-4; D is ambiguous. The CDR3 runs 15 residues. The germline gives CDR1 LGHNT, CDR2 FRNRAP. Trimming removed 7 bases at V and 0 bases at J, with 13 bases between. The CDR3 bases are TGTGCTAGTGCCCCCGGTGTGCTAGCCAAAAACATTCAGTACTTC. It translates to CASAPGVLAKNIQYF.

The V gene is TRBV20-1, the J gene TRBJ1-5; D unclear. The germline V gene encodes CDR1 DFQATT and CDR2 SNEGSKA (reference sequence). The CDR3 is 17 amino acids. The V end was cut by 0 bases, the J end by 3 bases, with 18 bases between. The CDR3 sequence is CSARDRGRPAYNQPQHF. DNA for the CDR3: TGCAGTGCTAGAGATCGGGGTAGGCCGGCATACAATCAGCCCCAGCATTTT.

This clonotype was detected ten times or more. The chain couples TRBV7-2 to TRBJ1-4; a possible D gene is TRBD1 (6 bases). Germline CDR1 is SGHTA and CDR2 is FQGNSA. V lost 10 bases and J 3 bases, leaving 12 bases between the germline ends. The CDR3 covers 13 residues. The CDR3 spells CATRGGSNEKLFF. The CDR3, as DNA: TGTGCCACGAGGGGGGGGTCTAATGAAAAACTGTTTTTT.

The gene calls are TRBV12-3 or TRBV12-4 and TRBJ1-2; D remains ambiguous. V was trimmed by 1 base and J by 3 bases, leaving 6 bases between them. The CDR3 covers 13 residues. The CDR3 coding sequence is TGTGCCAGCAGTTTAGTTGGGCACTATGGCTACACCTTC. It codes for CASSLVGHYGYTF.

The chain uses TRBV12-3 or TRBV12-4 and TRBJ2-7; a possible D gene is TRBD2 (5 bases). Trimming shortened V by 5 bases and J by 2 bases, and 10 bases separated the two germline ends. The CDR3 is made up of 13 amino acids. The CDR3 loop is CASSPPGTYEQYF. The DNA of the CDR3 is TGTGCCAGCAGTCCCCCGGGAACCTACGAGCAGTACTTC.

This clonotype was observed a few times. The V gene is TRBV7-9, the J gene TRBJ2-3; D unresolved. The germline gives CDR1 SEHNR, CDR2 FQNEAQ (reference sequence). The CDR3 consists of 15 residues. V was shortened by 4 bases and J by 0 bases, with 11 bases between the two germline ends. The DNA for the CDR3 is TGTGCCAGCAGCTCCCCCTCCGCTAGCACAGATACGCAGTATTTT. It codes for CASSSPSASTDTQYF.

The chain couples TRBV7-9 to TRBJ2-1; the match to TRBD1 covers 7 bases. The V gene's germline CDR1 is SEHNR and CDR2 FQNEAQ (reference sequence). This CDR3 is built from 16 residues. V shed 5 bases, J shed 9 bases, and the junction held 16 bases outside the gene matches. The CDR3, as DNA: TGTGCCAGCAGCCCCCCGGCAGGGGGTTTTCGTACTGAGCAGTTCTTC. Its protein is CASSPPAGGFRTEQFF.

This clonotype was detected only a few times. This sequence joins TRBV20-1 and TRBJ2-1, with 7 positions matching TRBD2. V trimming: 1 base; J trimming: 12 bases; junction bases outside the gene matches: 3. The CDR3 extends over 11 amino acids. CDR1 and CDR2 from the germline V gene are DFQATT and SNEGSKA (reference sequence). CDR3 in amino acids: CSARGGGPQFF. The CDR3 region has the DNA TGCAGTGCTAGAGGCGGGGGTCCGCAGTTCTTC.

V usage is TRBV6-1 and J usage is TRBJ2-1, with D hard to call. Germline CDR1 reads MNHNS; CDR2 reads SASEGT. The CDR3 spans 15 residues. Trimming took off 3 bases at V and 3 bases at J, with 12 bases between the two ends. CDR3 amino acids: CASSEMWTDYNEQFF. The CDR3 nucleotides read TGTGCCAGCAGTGAGATGTGGACGGACTACAATGAGCAGTTCTTC.

The chain joins TRBV5-1 to TRBJ2-3; TRBD2 is a possible D gene (6 bases). The length of the CDR3 is 16 residues. Germline V gene data show CDR1 as SGHRS and CDR2 as YFSETQ. V gave up 5 bases and J gave up 1 base, with 17 bases separating them. The CDR3 DNA sequence: TGCGCCAGCAGTCCTGTAACCGGGACTCGCACAGATACGCAGTATTTT. Amino acid sequence: CASSPVTGTRTDTQYF.

The chain carries TRBV11-2 and TRBJ2-5; D remains ambiguous. The J call may be mistaken, given a closer DNA end match to TRBJ2-7. The CDR3 is made up of 13 amino acids. CDR1 is SGHAT and CDR2 is FQNNGV in the germline V gene. The CDR3: CASSLVLDHEQYF. CDR3 coding DNA: TGTGCCAGCAGCTTAGTCCTGGACCACGAGCAGTACTTC.

This clonotype was detected ten times or more. Germline is not matched at one junction end, which may reflect a read error. The rearrangement joins TRBV5-1 to TRBJ2-5, with TRBD2 as a possible D gene (6 bases). The CDR3 extends over 13 amino acids. Germline CDR1 and CDR2: SGHRS and YFSETQ. CDR3 in DNA: TGTGCCAGCAGTTTACTAGCAGAAGAGACCCAGTACTTC. Its translation is CASSLLAEETQYF.

In this sample, this clonotype turned up a few times. The chain couples TRBV11-2 to TRBJ2-4; 10 positions match TRBD1. The J call could be wrong; TRBJ2-7 is a better fit for the DNA end. The CDR3 sequence is 17 residues long. Germline CDR1 reads SGHAT; CDR2 reads FQNNGV. The CDR3 sequence is CASSPFRPRTGGIEQYF. Here the CDR3 DNA reads TGTGCCAGCAGCCCCTTCCGACCCCGGACAGGGGGAATCGAGCAGTACTTC.

This sequence joins TRBV6-5 and TRBJ2-5, with D possibly matching TRBD1 (5 bases). Germline lookup yields CDR1 MNHEY and CDR2 SVGAGI. Trimming stripped 4 bases from V and 4 bases from J, with 16 bases between. The CDR3 totals 15 residues. The CDR3 sequence is CASSFPQGTRETQYF. The CDR3 DNA is TGTGCCAGCAGTTTTCCCCAGGGTACCCGAGAGACCCAGTACTTC.